A single sample is the source of the 27 T cell receptor beta chains below, sequenced in a study of T-cell memory formation after mild COVID-19. Each CDR3 protein gets one entry after TCRdb re-called the 5' RACE reads with MiXCR. This table holds hundreds of thousands of distinct CDR3 sequences, approximately 13% found once. The specimen sequenced was PBMCs or a T cell subset sorted from them (not recorded which). The receptors originated from a man younger than 35 who had mild COVID-19 (a few samples of this study predate the infection). Cell type and time point are not known.

Note on this clonotype: The junction departs from the called germline gene at one end, perhaps through a read error. The chain carries TRBV4-3 and TRBJ2-1, with TRBD2 as a possible D gene (5 bases). Germline V gene data show CDR1 as LGHNA and CDR2 as YSLEER. The CDR3 spans 13 residues. CDR3 sequence: CASSQETGLREIF. CDR3 nucleotide sequence: TGCGCCAGCAGCCAAGAGACCGGACTTAGAGAGATCTTC.

This rearrangement joins TRBV11-2 to TRBJ2-4; D call uncertain. The V and J ends lost 5 bases and 7 bases respectively, with 27 bases between them. The germline V gene has CDR1 SGHAT and CDR2 FQNNGV. The CDR3 extends over 18 amino acids. The DNA for the CDR3 is TGTGCCAGCAGCCCCCAGACCACAATTACCAGGACCGGGAACATTCAGTACTTC. Protein product: CASSPQTTITRTGNIQYF. Combining the CDR3 with reference TRBV11-2 and TRBJ2-4 gives the whole variable domain EAGVAQSPRYKIIEKRQSVAFWCNPISGHATLYWYQQILGQGPKLLIQFQNNGVVDDSQLPKDRFSAERLKGVDSTLKIQPAKLEDSAVYLCASSPQTTITRTGNIQYFGAGTRLSVL.

The genes are TRBV11-2 and TRBJ2-2; D is ambiguous. Looked up from germline, CDR1 is SGHAT and CDR2 is FQNNGV. The CDR3 is 16 amino acids. V was trimmed by 5 bases and J by 1 base, leaving 14 bases between them. The CDR3 loop is CASSQIGTVNTGELFF. The CDR3 bases are TGTGCCAGCAGCCAAATCGGCACAGTGAACACCGGGGAGCTGTTTTTT.

This clonotype was detected only a few times. Here the CDR3 DNA reads TGTGCCAGCAGCTTAGCGGGATTGGGGCAGCGGTTCAATCAGCCCCAGCATTTT. It yields the protein CASSLAGLGQRFNQPQHF. The chain joins TRBV7-9 to TRBJ1-5; D is perhaps TRBD1 (5 bases). Trimming removed 0 bases from V and 3 bases from J, with 18 bases in between. Germline V lookup: CDR1 SEHNR, CDR2 FQNEAQ (reference sequence). This CDR3 contains 18 residues.

This clonotype was detected only a few times. The CDR3 sequence is CASSQPVGGSGNTIYF. CDR3 coding DNA: TGTGCCAGCAGCCAACCCGTCGGGGGCTCTGGAAACACCATATATTTT. This chain links TRBV4-2 with TRBJ1-3, with a possible D match to TRBD1 (5 bases). Germline loops: CDR1 LGHNA, CDR2 YNFKEQ. CDR3 length equals 16 residues. The germline V and J ends were trimmed by 2 bases and 0 bases, with 11 bases remaining between them.

This clonotype was found a few times. This chain joins TRBV5-5 and TRBJ2-4, with D perhaps TRBD2 (6 bases). V lost 4 bases to trimming and J lost 7 bases, with 18 bases between them. There are 15 residues in the CDR3. The germline gives CDR1 SGHKS, CDR2 YYEKEE (reference sequence). CDR3 coding DNA: TGTGCCAGCAGCCCCGTTCAGGAGGGGATCAACATTCAGTACTTC. Translated: CASSPVQEGINIQYF.

This clonotype was counted a few times. The rearrangement uses TRBV6-5 and TRBJ1-1; no clear D. Deletions cut 0 bases from V and 0 bases from J, with 8 bases between. Germline CDR1 is MNHEY and CDR2 is SVGAGI. CDR3 length equals 15 residues. CDR3 bases: TGTGCCAGCAGTTACTCGCAGCCTATGAACACTGAAGCTTTCTTT. Protein product: CASSYSQPMNTEAFF.

The chain joins TRBV7-9 to TRBJ1-2, with D tentatively TRBD1 (5 bases). Germline CDR1 is SEHNR and CDR2 is FQNEAQ (reference sequence). The CDR3 extends over 15 amino acids. Trimming took off 7 bases at V and 7 bases at J, with 22 bases between the two ends. CDR3 DNA: TGTGCCAGCACCTGGGTCAGGGAAGGGGTGTTTGGCTACACCTTC. Translation gives CASTWVREGVFGYTF.

The J gene is TRBJ2-7, the V gene TRBV4-3, with D unclear. V lost 5 bases to trimming and J lost 1 base, with 9 bases between them. Germline V gene lookup returns CDR1 LGHNA and CDR2 YSLEER. This CDR3 is 13 amino acids long. The CDR3 protein is CASSSMGSYEQYF. The CDR3 coding sequence is TGCGCCAGCAGCTCGATGGGGTCCTACGAGCAGTACTTC.

The rearrangement joins TRBV18 to TRBJ2-5; no clear D. Germline V gives CDR1 KGHSH, CDR2 LQKENI. This CDR3 has 15 amino acids. The V gene lost 3 bases and the J gene lost 3 bases, with 14 bases spanning the gap. The CDR3 reads CASSPKILLEETQYF. The CDR3 DNA reads as TGTGCCAGCTCACCGAAAATCTTGCTAGAAGAGACCCAGTACTTC.

In this sample, this clonotype turned up many times. The chain uses TRBV9 and TRBJ2-7; no definite D call. Trimming left V 0 bases short and J 2 bases short, with 9 bases between. The CDR3 is 14 residues long. CDR1 is SGDLS and CDR2 is YYNGEE in the germline V gene. The CDR3 DNA follows: TGTGCCAGCAGCGTAGGGCAGATCCCCTACGAGCAGTACTTC. This translates into CASSVGQIPYEQYF.

This clonotype appeared a few times. The gene calls are TRBV20-1 and TRBJ2-7, with 9 bases identical to TRBD1. Germline V CDR1 and CDR2: DFQATT, SNEGSKA (reference sequence). J gave up 0 bases and V 4 bases, and 4 bases lay outside the gene matches. This CDR3 has 14 amino acids. Here the CDR3 reads CSAIGQGSSYEQYF. As DNA, the CDR3 is TGCAGTGCTATTGGACAGGGGAGCTCCTACGAGCAGTACTTC.

This clonotype was counted a few times. The chain is built from TRBV6-1 and TRBJ2-7; no clear D. The CDR3 contains 15 residues. Trimming stripped 2 bases from V and 6 bases from J, with 17 bases between. Per the germline V gene, CDR1 is MNHNS and CDR2 is SASEGT. CDR3 amino acids: CASSETAHASGEQYV. As DNA, the CDR3 is TGTGCCAGCAGTGAAACGGCCCATGCATCGGGCGAGCAGTACGTC.

The V gene is TRBV7-9, the J gene TRBJ1-5; no firm D call. Germline V gene data show CDR1 as SEHNR and CDR2 as FQNEAQ (reference sequence). V dropped 4 bases and J dropped 5 bases, with 9 bases sitting between them. The CDR3 extends over 13 amino acids. The CDR3 is CASSYRADQPQHF. The CDR3, as DNA: TGTGCCAGCAGCTATAGGGCCGATCAGCCCCAGCATTTT.

There are a few counts of this clonotype. The chain employs TRBV30 and TRBJ2-7; 7 bases fit TRBD1. V lost 5 bases and J lost 0; bases outside the gene matches: 7. The germline gives CDR1 GTSNPN, CDR2 SVGIG (reference sequence). The CDR3 consists of 14 residues. DNA for the CDR3: TGTGCCTGGGAACAGGGGATGTACTCCTACGAGCAGTACTTC. This translates into CAWEQGMYSYEQYF.

The gene calls are TRBV27 and TRBJ2-3; 7 nucleotides line up with TRBD2. CDR1 is MNHEY, CDR2 SMNVEV, per germline (reference sequence). Losses at the gene ends were 6 bases for V and 1 base for J; bases not matched to a gene: 4. The CDR3 runs to 14 residues. The CDR3 spells CASRGTTRTDTQYF. The DNA for the CDR3 is TGTGCCAGCAGGGGGACTACCCGCACAGATACGCAGTATTTT.

The genes are TRBV7-6 and TRBJ2-7; 14 nucleotides align to TRBD2. The CDR3 sequence is 16 residues long. CDR1 and CDR2 from the germline V gene are SGHVS and FNYEAQ. Trimming removed 5 bases from V and 4 bases from J; junction bases left unmatched: 7. In DNA, the CDR3 is TGTGCCAGCAGCCACGGGACTAGCGGGGGTCCATACGAGCAGTACTTC. Amino acids: CASSHGTSGGPYEQYF.

This clonotype was detected ten times or more. The CDR3 DNA follows: TGTGCCAGCAGCCAAGAGTCGGCAGTTACCGGGGAGCTGTTTTTT. This sequence encodes CASSQESAVTGELFF. The rearrangement links TRBV14 to TRBJ2-2; D unresolved. V lost 0 bases to trimming and J lost 5 bases, with 10 bases between them. From germline, CDR1 is SGHDN and CDR2 FVKESK. The CDR3 is 15 residues long.

J is TRBJ2-5 and V is TRBV12-3 or TRBV12-4; D is uncertain. V was trimmed by 5 bases and J by 2 bases, leaving 12 bases between them. The CDR3 spans 14 residues. The CDR3 sequence: CASSRPPGQETQYF. The DNA of the CDR3 is TGTGCCAGCAGTCGTCCCCCCGGTCAAGAGACCCAGTACTTC.

This clonotype was counted between two and nine times. The V call is TRBV12-3 or TRBV12-4, the J call TRBJ2-7; TRBD1 matches 11 bases. The CDR3 spans 15 residues. The V and J ends lost 1 base and 5 bases, in that order; junction bases with no gene match: 4. The DNA for the CDR3 is TGTGCCAGCAGTTTAGGGACAGGGGGCATGAACGAGCAGTACTTC. Protein product: CASSLGTGGMNEQYF.

This clonotype showed up many times. The chain recombines TRBV4-1 with TRBJ1-1; D perhaps matches TRBD1 (5 bases). Germline loops: CDR1 MGHRA, CDR2 YSYEKL. The V and J ends lost 4 bases and 1 base respectively, with 13 bases between them. The CDR3 loop spans 15 amino acids. DNA for the CDR3: TGCGCCAGCAGCCGAGGGTTGACAGCGAACACTGAAGCTTTCTTT. This gives the protein CASSRGLTANTEAFF.

This clonotype has just a few counts. The chain is built from TRBV6-6 and TRBJ2-7; D uncertain. The CDR3 loop spans 11 amino acids. Between the trimmed V and J ends, which lost 5 bases and 3 bases, there was a span of 5 bases. Per the germline V gene, CDR1 is MNHNY and CDR2 is SVGAGI (reference sequence). The CDR3 sequence: CASSAFYEQYV. The CDR3 DNA sequence: TGTGCCAGCAGTGCATTCTACGAGCAGTACGTC.

The V and J genes are TRBV9 and TRBJ1-2; D is uncertain. Germline V gives CDR1 SGDLS, CDR2 YYNGEE. V was clipped by 4 bases and J by 4 bases, with 17 bases between them. The CDR3 is 15 residues long. CDR3 nucleotide sequence: TGTGCCAGCAGCTTGCCCCGGGCAGCCCTCTATGGCTACACCTTC. Its protein is CASSLPRAALYGYTF.

This clonotype occurred a few times. V gene TRBV6-2 or TRBV6-3 combines with J gene TRBJ2-5; no clear D. CDR1 is MNHEY, CDR2 SVGEGT, per germline. The CDR3 length is 15 residues. V dropped 1 base and J dropped 5 bases, with 14 bases sitting between them. The CDR3 DNA sequence: TGTGCCAGCAGTTACTACGGCGGCCTTGTGGAGACCCAGTACTTC. Amino acid sequence: CASSYYGGLVETQYF.

This clonotype appeared a few times. A junction end diverges from the germline sequence, so it may reflect a read error. The gene calls are TRBV12-3 or TRBV12-4 and TRBJ2-5; 13 bases are a match to TRBD2. CDR3 length: 18 residues. In DNA form, the CDR3 reads TGTGCCAGCAACCTCCGGGGACGAGGACTAGCGGGGGATAGGGTTGCGGACTTC. Residues: CASNLRGRGLAGDRVADF.

Only a few counts were recorded for this clonotype. The chain has TRBV2 and TRBJ1-2; no reliable D call. The CDR3 contains 13 residues. Between the trimmed V and J ends, which lost 6 bases and 8 bases, there was a span of 16 bases. CDR1 is SNHLY, CDR2 FYNNEI, per germline. Here the CDR3 DNA reads TGTGCCAGCAGGGGGTGGACGATAAGCGGCTACACCTTC. It yields the protein CASRGWTISGYTF.

This clonotype was counted a few times. This sequence joins TRBV3-1 and TRBJ2-5; 7 bases agree with TRBD2. Germline lookup yields CDR1 LGHDT and CDR2 YNNKEL (reference sequence). There are 14 residues in the CDR3. The V segment lost 8 bases and the J segment 4 bases; nucleotides outside the gene matches: 10. The CDR3, as DNA: TGTGCCAGCGCCCCGAGCGGGGAGTTAGAGACCCAGTACTTC. Its protein product is CASAPSGELETQYF.